This TCR beta chain was captured in a study of CD8 T cells in Susac syndrome. The V and J ends lost 0 bases and 8 bases respectively, with 16 bases between them. There are 14 residues in the CDR3. Per germline, CDR1 SQVTM and CDR2 ANQGSEA. TCR beta sequences were obtained from blood CD8+ and CD4+ T cells. An amount of RNA that ranged from 0.5 to 1 ug was reverse transcribed with random hexamers. TCRdb recomputed calls from the immunoSEQ multiplex PCR reads with MiXCR, one row per CDR3 protein. The data hold 150,000 to 200,000 distinct CDR3 sequences, with 90% to 95% observed a single time. The TCR comes from a human donor in good health. The source material was CD4+ T cells from PBMCs. The chain recombines TRBV29-1 with TRBJ1-2; D gene uncertain. In nucleotides, the CDR3 is TGCAGCGTTGAAGATCCTTCCGCAAGGGTCGGCTACACCTTC. This translates into CSVEDPSARVGYTF.